This passage covers 19 T cell receptor beta chains from one sample sequenced in a study of monozygotic twins with inflammatory bowel disease. For each CDR3 protein, TCRdb gives one entry from its re-call of the 5' RACE reads, without DNA. The sample table sets out over 350,000 distinct CDR3 sequences. Source material: blood. All receptors derive from a human donor with ulcerative colitis or Crohn's disease, or a healthy co-twin of an affected twin (not recorded which).

The chain links TRBV2 to TRBJ1-5; the TCRdb call, TRBD1, lacks DNA for checking. The CDR3 consists of 17 residues. Germline CDR1 is SNHLY and CDR2 is FYNNEI. The CDR3 is CASVPGQGIAGNQPQHF.

This chain joins TRBV7-3 and TRBJ2-6; TCRdb picks TRBD2, but there is no DNA to check that call. The CDR3 totals 16 residues. Germline CDR1 and CDR2: SGHTA and FQGTGA. The CDR3 sequence: CASSQREGSGANVLTF.

The V call is TRBV18, the J call TRBJ1-1; TCRdb designates TRBD1, a call that cannot be tested without DNA. The CDR3 extends over 21 amino acids. CDR1 and CDR2 (germline): KGHSH, LQKENI. The CDR3 region is CASSPTLLLPMNRGLNTEAFF.

The V call is TRBV5-6, the J call TRBJ2-1; TCRdb gives TRBD2 as the D gene, but with no DNA this cannot be confirmed. The germline CDR1 and CDR2 sequences are SGHDT and YYEEEE. The CDR3 has 17 amino acids. This CDR3 reads CASSADTSGGAYNEQFF.

CDR3 amino acids: CASRGRTGESYNEQFF. The gene calls are TRBV6-1 and TRBJ2-1; TCRdb returns TRBD1, unconfirmable since there is no DNA. Germline CDR1 and CDR2: MNHNS and SASEGT. The CDR3 is 16 residues long.

This chain joins TRBV20-1 and TRBJ1-1. Per germline, CDR1 DFQATT and CDR2 SNEGSKA (reference sequence). The CDR3 runs to 15 residues. The chain's CDR3 is CSAPGKNGVYTEAFF.

The chain joins TRBV7-2 to TRBJ2-5. Looked up from germline, CDR1 is SGHTA and CDR2 is FQGNSA. The CDR3 is 14 residues long. CDR3 amino acids: CASSLGGVQETQYF.

The chain carries TRBV6-5 and TRBJ1-4; the TCRdb call, TRBD1, lacks DNA for checking. There are 15 residues in the CDR3. Germline V gives CDR1 MNHEY, CDR2 SVGAGI. The chain's CDR3 is CASSYSNRANEKLFF.

The J gene is TRBJ2-3, the V gene TRBV7-3; TCRdb names TRBD2, which stays unverified in the absence of DNA. The germline CDR1 and CDR2 sequences are SGHTA and FQGTGA. This CDR3 contains 16 residues. CDR3 sequence reads: CASSPLGSGGSDTQYF.

This rearrangement joins TRBV6-5 to TRBJ1-1. CDR1 MNHEY and CDR2 SVGAGI come from the germline V gene. The CDR3 is 15 residues long. The CDR3 region is CASSYSGNKDTEAFF.

The V call is TRBV11-3, the J call TRBJ2-7; TCRdb selects TRBD2, and the lack of DNA leaves this call unchecked. Germline V gene lookup returns CDR1 SGHNT and CDR2 YENEEA. This CDR3 is 15 amino acids long. The CDR3 loop reads CASSPRTSGIWEQYF.

The chain uses TRBV9 and TRBJ2-1; the D call of TRBD2 rests on TCRdb alone, since no DNA is present to check it. CDR3 length: 16 residues. Germline V gene data show CDR1 as SGDLS and CDR2 as YYNGEE. CDR3 sequence reads: CASSVHGPTGYNEQFF. The variable domain in full, completed from reference TRBV9 and TRBJ2-1, reads DSGVTQTPKHLITATGQRVTLRCSPRSGDLSVYWYQQSLDQGLQFLIQYYNGEERAKGNILERFSAQQFPDLHSELNLSSLELGDSALYFCASSVHGPTGYNEQFFGPGTRLTVL.

The chain uses TRBV7-9 and TRBJ2-7; TCRdb names TRBD1, which stays unverified in the absence of DNA. Germline CDR1 SEHNR, CDR2 FQNEAQ (reference sequence). The length of the CDR3 is 15 residues. The CDR3 loop is CASSLDGTGFYEQYF.

The V and J genes are TRBV27 and TRBJ1-5; without DNA, the TCRdb call of TRBD1 cannot be checked. The CDR3 sequence is 16 residues long. CDR1 and CDR2 (germline): MNHEY, SMNVEV (reference sequence). CDR3 loop: CASREQGAHGNQPQHF.

This chain links TRBV20-1 with TRBJ1-4; TCRdb's D call, TRBD1, is unchecked because there is no DNA. CDR1 DFQATT and CDR2 SNEGSKA come from the germline V gene (reference sequence). This CDR3 comprises 17 residues. This CDR3 reads CSAREIVTGPTNEKLFF.

The chain joins TRBV7-2 to TRBJ2-7; TCRdb picks TRBD1, but there is no DNA to check that call. This CDR3 region has 13 residues. The V gene's germline CDR1 is SGHTA and CDR2 FQGNSA. CDR3 region: CASSFGGRYEQYF.

The gene calls are TRBV7-2 and TRBJ1-1; TCRdb returns TRBD1, unconfirmable since there is no DNA. The V gene's germline CDR1 is SGHTA and CDR2 FQGNSA. The CDR3 spans 15 residues. CDR3 loop: CASSLPGQMNTEAFF. Together with reference TRBV7-2 and TRBJ1-1, the CDR3 gives the full variable domain: GAGVSQSPSNKVTEKGKDVELRCDPISGHTALYWYRQSLGQGLEFLIYFQGNSAPDKSGLPSDRFSAERTGGSVSTLTIQRTQQEDSAVYLCASSLPGQMNTEAFFGQGTRLTVV.

The chain carries TRBV15 and TRBJ2-1. Germline lookup yields CDR1 LNHNV and CDR2 YYDKDF (reference sequence). The CDR3 consists of 14 residues. The CDR3 is CATSRDLNYGEQFF.

The rearrangement links TRBV19 to TRBJ2-6; TCRdb returns TRBD2, unconfirmable since there is no DNA. Germline loops: CDR1 LNHDA, CDR2 SQIVND (reference sequence). CDR3 size: 19 residues. The CDR3: CASSIAPSDIWAGANVLTF.